This T cell receptor (beta chain) was sequenced for a study of blood T cell repertoires in COVID-19. Looking at the study overall: There were acute and convalescent COVID-19 samples, and they came from the United States, Italy and Spain. From T cells, B-cell-depleted T cells, or PBMCs came the material, which was cDNA or gDNA.

The J segment lost 10 bases and the V segment lost 6 bases, leaving 11 bases of the junction unmatched. CDR3 length: 15 amino acids. The germline V gene has CDR1 MNHEY and CDR2 SMNVEV (reference sequence). Per the study methods: Using reference gene primer amplification, nucleated cell counts were estimated. Produced via immunoSEQ multiplex PCR; TCRdb's table is partial and in-frame only. Clone size and V and J calls were adopted from that table, with D and trimming inferred from the DNA. This table has tens of thousands of clones, 90% appearing once. The TCR comes from a man aged 50 to 60 with COVID-19, enrolled during active disease. The chain combines TRBV27 with TRBJ2-1, with 11 bases aligning to TRBD2. Sequencing was carried out using peripheral blood. Here the CDR3 reads CASRVLAGAKQEQFF. In DNA form, the CDR3 reads TGTGCCAGCAGAGTACTAGCGGGAGCAAAACAGGAGCAGTTCTTC.